The TCR beta chain under discussion was sequenced for a study of CD8 T cells in Susac syndrome. CDR3 length: 14 residues. Germline V gene data show CDR1 as KGHDR and CDR2 as SFDVKD. Trimming cost V 4 bases and J 6 bases; bases outside gene matches: 1. RNA in amounts of about 0.45 to 1 ug was reverse transcribed with random hexamers. Multiplex immunoSEQ PCR targeted 54 Vbeta and 13 Jbeta TCR beta segments. TCRdb fed the immunoSEQ multiplex PCR reads into MiXCR, producing one record per CDR3 protein. The repertoire holds about 80,000 distinct CDR3 sequences, 94% seen once, with less than 0.95% in the top ten. In contrast to the negatively isolated CD8+ and CD4+ T cells, TEMRA cells were FACS-enriched.

Material: CD8+ T cells from PBMCs. The clonotype originates from a human donor with Susac syndrome. This rearrangement joins TRBV24-1 to TRBJ2-1; 11 nucleotides align to TRBD2. The DNA of the CDR3 is TGTGCCACCAGTGACGGGACTAGCGGCAATGAGCAGTTCTTC. Its protein product is CATSDGTSGNEQFF.